Described below is a single T cell receptor beta chain sequence and its context. Its antigen remains unidentified. Base quality data are lacking; no much larger clone is found one base away. This entry is derived from a study of cytomegalovirus exposure and HLA in healthy donors (TCRdb year 2017). Regarding the research as a whole: An earlier analysis of several hundred of the donors reported 250 to 350 Gb of sequence data and 90 million to 120 million unique TCR beta sequences obtained from some 170 million T cells. An early release covering 550 to 650 HLA-typed donors comprised 250 to 350 gigabases of sequencing data and around 85 million unique TCR sequences. Of the roughly 400 genotyped donors, approximately 83% fell in the genetic ancestry cluster associated with self-reported Caucasian donors. The study aimed to test whether cataloging public T cell receptors could reveal signatures of past pathogen exposure. The study used immunosequencing to profile the T cell repertoires of under 700 subjects and linked those repertoires to cytomegalovirus serostatus. Besides the first cohort of roughly 700 subjects, a separate validation cohort made up of 120 different subjects was used. The study combined high-throughput TCR immunosequencing, statistical association of individual TCRs with disease status, and machine learning to predict cytomegalovirus infection status. In a later analysis, previously published TCR beta repertoires from 500 to 750 donors were re-analyzed and high-resolution HLA genotyping was added so that TCR occurrence patterns could be studied. Rather than drawing on any new phenotypic data, the later analysis identified candidate immune exposures from TCR beta sequences and the way those sequences occurred across donors. An earlier analysis of some 600 of the donors applied high-throughput TCR beta sequencing to assess whether each TCR beta V gene segment acted as functional or pseudogenic. Donor age, sex, ethnicity and CMV serostatus were collected together with the repertoire data. A later genetic analysis used genome-wide SNP genotypes for about 65% of the roughly 700 donors, treating that subset as a discovery cohort. Every discovery cohort repertoire had been produced on one sequencing platform. HLA typing included class I and class II loci at four-digit resolution. The number of donors typed differed by locus, with 629-630 for A, B, C, DRB1 and DQB1, more than 500 for DQA1, 606 for DPA1, and some 440 for DPB1. Roughly 5 DR-DQ haplotypes were handled as single units for association and clustering, since linkage in the cohort was strong. Among a few hundred genotyped donors of the cohort, an average of 235,054 unique TCR beta nucleotide sequences were sequenced per donor, about a sixth of them non-productive.

The junction carries 16 bases between V and J, which are trimmed by 8 bases and 5 bases respectively. From the germline V gene, CDR1 is MNHEY and CDR2 is SVGAGI. From its cysteine to its phenylalanine, the CDR3 spans 13 amino acids. Of all the DNA, just the CDR3 is kept, 39 bases in frame from base 1. The cohort was made up of approximately 670 healthy bone marrow donors. At the time of sampling, all cohort members were nominally healthy, though unrecorded immune exposures were likely present. The donor tested CMV seronegative and was one of the 352 seronegative cohort members. A peripheral blood sample was provided by each donor, and peripheral blood mononuclear cells were used for TCR beta sequencing. Genomic DNA extraction from the blood cell samples was performed with the Qiagen DNeasy Blood Extraction Kit. The library was produced with the immunoSEQ multiplex PCR assay. The multiplex PCR relied on a mix of 60 forward primers for TCR Vbeta segments and 13 reverse primers for TCR Jbeta segments. The CDR3 region of rearranged TCR beta genes was amplified from genomic DNA with a multiplex PCR assay. The amplified TCR beta libraries were sequenced on the Illumina HiSeq System as 87-base-pair reads. The authors' analysis ran thus. In a later analysis, about 80 million unique TCR beta chains were counted across the roughly 700 repertoires, and roughly 11 million of these chains were shared by at least two donors. A nearest-neighbor algorithm error-corrected the raw reads and collapsed the reads into unique sequences, merging closely related sequences to remove PCR and sequencing errors. CDR3 sequences were aligned to IMGT reference sequences to assign V, D and J gene segments. For a sequence to be retained, at least a six-nucleotide match to both a V gene segment and a J gene segment was required. Rearrangements were classified as productive when the CDR3 lacked stop codons and remained in frame with V and J, and all other rearrangements were classified as non-productive. Following IMGT convention, CDR3 was defined as the stretch from the second conserved V-encoded cysteine to the conserved J-encoded phenylalanine. In an earlier analysis of around 540 of the donors, sequences lacking an unambiguous match to a single V gene segment were excluded. In an earlier analysis of around 590 of the donors, a V segment was called functional when productive rearrangements were above 56.7%, and segregating when the standard deviation between donors exceeded 5%. A statistical classification framework was built to diagnose cytomegalovirus status from the catalog of TCR beta chain sequences. A later analysis assigned V and J genes by comparing TCR nucleotide sequences with IMGT/GENE-DB human TR gene sequences. A later analysis assigned CDR3 sequences and most-parsimonious VDJ recombination scenarios with the TCRdist pipeline. A later analysis defined each TCR beta chain by its CDR3 amino acid sequence plus V-gene family, and excluded reads lacking a unique V-gene family. To address suspected cross-contamination and a sequencing artifact, a later analysis removed approximately 600 highly shared, low-generation-probability nucleotide sequences. In a later analysis, a clonal expansion index was calculated for each public chain from normalized within-repertoire ranks of inferred template counts. A later analysis computed generation probabilities with a VDJ recombination model fitted to out-of-frame rearrangements, and checked the results against IGoR. Hypergeometric tests were used in a later analysis to score TCR-TCR, TCR-HLA and TCR-CMV co-occurrence, with a repertoire-size bias correction applied to the TCR pairs. To estimate false discovery rates, a later analysis permuted the HLA or CMV assignments 20 times. In a later analysis, co-occurring TCRs were grouped with DBSCAN, and TCRdist sequence similarity was added when clustering was performed within HLA-allele-positive subsets. Co-occurrence clustering excluded repertoires with fewer than 30,000 or more than 120,000 public chains, plus five with anomalous nucleotide sharing. The table comes from immuneACCESS by way of TCRdb, which keeps in-frame sequences with V and J called. Part of the clones is missing from these tables; in studies checked, under half for an unresolved V gene and the rest for unknown reasons. V, J and clone size are taken as reported in that table, and D and trimming were inferred from the DNA itself. The sample has hundreds of thousands of clones on record, approximately 88% of them singletons. Clones ranked in the top ten supply about 0.77% of the sample.

General findings and caveats noted by the study authors: CMV serostatus was the only immune exposure information available for the cohort. Most CMV-associated TCR beta chains appeared to be HLA-restricted in a later analysis, and the HLA associations seemed to be driven largely by CMV exposure. In a later genetic analysis, fewer N-insertions in productive TCRs were reported among donors in an Asian-associated ancestry cluster than the 666-donor mean. A further reported finding was that TCR beta sequences accurately predicted the HLA-A and HLA-B alleles for most subjects in the first cohort. In the study, approximately 150 TCR beta chains were listed as associated with cytomegalovirus. Specific HLA alleles were associated with 16,951 TCR beta sequences at a false discovery rate of 0.05 in a later analysis. HLA typing was unavailable for some donors at each locus, so association tests used only the typed subset. In a later analysis, the rate of TCR association differed among HLA loci, with DRB1 alleles having the most associated TCRs and HLA-C alleles having the fewest. Linkage disequilibrium might explain the correlated functional status among segregating V segments, but an unknown experimental factor could not be excluded. In a later analysis, several top co-occurrence clusters were reported to appear linked to parvovirus B19, influenza, CMV and Epstein-Barr virus. An association between a missense DCLRE1C variant and V-gene and J-gene trimming of TCR beta chains was found in a later genetic analysis and replicated in an independent cohort. The presence/absence analyses assumed that sequencing depth was roughly uniform across donors, and that assumption may not be true. Because counts were too low, more than 15 rarely observed V segments, including chromosome 9 orphons, were left out of the earlier analysis of 500 to 650 of the donors. A few of the identified cytomegalovirus-associated TCR beta chains were confirmed in vitro to be specific for cytomegalovirus antigens. The sequencing pipeline was judged likely to have produced a cluster of highly shared sequence variants as a technical artifact. Broadly in line with IMGT annotations, most TCR beta V segments showed up in productive rearrangements about 87% or about 30% of the time in an earlier analysis of several hundred of the donors. Strong co-occurrence of HLA alleles, especially DR and DQ, made assigning TCR associations to individual alleles difficult. The classifier was reported to diagnose cytomegalovirus status with high specificity and sensitivity in both the original cohort and the validation cohort. In this cohort, only TCR beta chains were sequenced, and detectable features were limited by the absence of alpha or paired-chain data. In a later analysis, HLA-associated TCR beta chains were found to be more clonally expanded and to have lower generation probabilities than equally common non-associated chains. According to the authors, the approach could potentially be generalized to other disease states and immunological phenotypes. Because the 87-base-pair reads could not distinguish some IMGT-functional V segments, including TRBV6-2 and TRBV6-3, those segments were excluded. Most TCR sequences were observed very rarely across donors, whereas some public TCRs were present in many individuals.

Input material: PBMCs. This receptor was identified in a boy aged 2 to 10 in good health and CMV-seronegative. The V and J genes are TRBV6-5 and TRBJ2-7; matching of 6 bases hints at TRBD1 as the D gene. The CDR3 is CASARTGIHEQYF. The base sequence is TGTGCCAGCGCAAGAACAGGGATCCACGAGCAGTACTTC.